These 19 T cell receptor beta chains share one sample of origin, sequenced in a study of T cells in localized non-small cell lung cancer. Sequencing was performed with immunoSEQ multiplex PCR; in TCRdb, only in-frame clones are kept and a portion is missing. The data contain around 1,900 clones, roughly a third of them singletons. The sample was lung tumor tissue, taken before any cancer treatment. Receptors were obtained from a male donor at least 60 years old with stage II lung adenocarcinoma.

This clone was counted between two and nine times. The V call is TRBV18, the J call TRBJ2-1; 7 nucleotides line up with TRBD2. Germline CDR1 and CDR2: KGHSH and LQKENI. CDR3 length: 15 residues. V lost 3 bases, J lost 2 bases, and 4 bases stayed unmatched. CDR3 nucleotides: TGTGCCAGCTCACCGCAGCGGGACGCCTACAATGAGCAGTTCTTC. This encodes CASSPQRDAYNEQFF.

CDR3 residues: CASSLERSGGTQYF. CDR3 sequence (DNA): TGTGCCAGCAGCTTAGAGAGGAGTGGGGGTACGCAGTATTTT. The chain links TRBV11-3 to TRBJ2-3; D possibly uses TRBD1 or TRBD2 (5 bases each). CDR3 length equals 14 residues. V gave up 0 bases and J gave up 8 bases, with 12 bases separating them. The germline CDR1 and CDR2 sequences are SGHNT and YENEEA.

In DNA, the CDR3 is TGCAGCGTTGAGGGCGGGATTTCTAGCACAGATACGCAGTATTTT. Amino acids: CSVEGGISSTDTQYF. The chain recombines TRBV29-1 with TRBJ2-3; possible D gene TRBD2, 6 bases. V was trimmed by 3 bases and J by 0 bases, leaving 13 bases between them. There are 15 residues in the CDR3. Per the germline V gene, CDR1 is SQVTM and CDR2 is ANQGSEA.

This clone was seen only a few times. V gene TRBV9 combines with J gene TRBJ2-3; 9 bases align to TRBD1. J gave up 6 bases and V 4 bases, and 3 bases lay outside the gene matches. CDR3 length: 13 residues. CDR1 SGDLS and CDR2 YYNGEE come from the germline V gene. DNA of the CDR3: TGTGCCAGCAGCACTGGGACAGGGGATACGCAGTATTTT. Translation: CASSTGTGDTQYF. Looking up the rest from reference TRBV9 and TRBJ2-3 gives the full variable domain: DSGVTQTPKHLITATGQRVTLRCSPRSGDLSVYWYQQSLDQGLQFLIQYYNGEERAKGNILERFSAQQFPDLHSELNLSSLELGDSALYFCASSTGTGDTQYFGPGTRLTVL.

Sample share makes this clone medium-sized. The chain couples TRBV11-3 to TRBJ2-1, with TRBD2 matching over 9 bases. The CDR3 is 15 amino acids. The germline gives CDR1 SGHNT, CDR2 YENEEA. J lost 2 bases, V lost 2 bases, and 1 base had no gene match. The CDR3 loop is CASSLTSGPYNEQFF. For the CDR3, the DNA is TGTGCCAGCAGCTTAACTAGCGGGCCCTACAATGAGCAGTTCTTC.

The J gene is TRBJ2-2, the V gene TRBV11-3; TRBD1 or TRBD2 may be the D gene (5 bases each). Germline CDR1 SGHNT, CDR2 YENEEA. V lost 5 bases, J lost 4 bases, and 17 bases lay in between. This CDR3 is 16 amino acids long. DNA for the CDR3: TGTGCCAGCAGCCCGGGAATTAGGGGTGGCACCGGGGAGCTGTTTTTT. It codes for CASSPGIRGGTGELFF.

There are a few counts of this clone. The rearrangement joins TRBV9 to TRBJ1-1; D not resolved. In germline, CDR1 is SGDLS, CDR2 YYNGEE. Trimming cost V 3 bases and J 6 bases, with 12 bases left between them. The length of the CDR3 is 13 residues. Here the CDR3 reads CASSAAGVPEAFF. The DNA for the CDR3 is TGTGCCAGCAGCGCAGCCGGGGTCCCTGAAGCTTTCTTT. Based on the CDR3 plus reference TRBV9 and TRBJ1-1, the full variable domain is DSGVTQTPKHLITATGQRVTLRCSPRSGDLSVYWYQQSLDQGLQFLIQYYNGEERAKGNILERFSAQQFPDLHSELNLSSLELGDSALYFCASSAAGVPEAFFGQGTRLTVV.

The table lists this clone with a few counts. The chain uses TRBV14 and TRBJ1-1, with D perhaps matching TRBD1 (5 bases). This CDR3 region has 15 residues. Deletions cut 4 bases from V and 4 bases from J, with 16 bases between. CDR1 is SGHDN, CDR2 FVKESK, per germline. The CDR3 DNA reads TGTGCCAGCAGCCCCCCCGGGAGGGGTTTCACTGAAGCTTTCTTT. It yields the protein CASSPPGRGFTEAFF.

The chain has TRBV18 and TRBJ2-7, with D unclear. The germline CDR1 and CDR2 sequences are KGHSH and LQKENI. Trimming took 0 bases from V and 2 from J, leaving 8 bases between them. This CDR3 has 14 amino acids. The CDR3 reads CASSPPVGAYEQYF. CDR3 nucleotide sequence: TGTGCCAGCTCACCACCTGTCGGTGCCTACGAGCAGTACTTC.

The chain has TRBV30 and TRBJ1-6; D call uncertain. Germline V gene data show CDR1 as GTSNPN and CDR2 as SVGIG (reference sequence). The CDR3 totals 13 residues. The germline V and J ends were trimmed by 3 bases and 9 bases, with 12 bases remaining between them. The CDR3 reads CAWRVQLGSPLHF. In DNA form, the CDR3 reads TGTGCCTGGAGGGTCCAGTTGGGTTCACCCCTCCACTTT.

The chain carries TRBV14 and TRBJ2-1; TRBD2 aligns across 7 bases. This CDR3 is built from 15 residues. Germline CDR1 reads SGHDN; CDR2 reads FVKESK. The V and J ends lost 5 bases and 3 bases, in that order; junction bases with no gene match: 7. CDR3 sequence: CASSVRLAGYNEQFF. In DNA form, the CDR3 reads TGTGCCAGCAGCGTACGACTAGCCGGCTACAATGAGCAGTTCTTC.

This clone showed up just once. The J gene is TRBJ2-7, the V gene TRBV14, with 10 bases lining up with TRBD2. Germline CDR1 reads SGHDN; CDR2 reads FVKESK. Trimming at V came to 1 base and at J to 6 bases, leaving 6 bases not matched to a gene. The CDR3 is 15 amino acids. The CDR3 coding sequence is TGTGCCAGCAGCCAAGCGCTAGCGGGAGTGAGCGAGCAGTACTTC. It codes for CASSQALAGVSEQYF.

The V gene is TRBV14, the J gene TRBJ2-3, with 7 nucleotides matching TRBD2. This CDR3 is built from 17 residues. J was trimmed by 1 base and V by 4 bases; bases with no gene match: 11. Per the germline V gene, CDR1 is SGHDN and CDR2 is FVKESK. CDR3 region: CASSPPLGLAGTDTQYF. CDR3 nucleotides: TGTGCCAGCAGCCCGCCTCTCGGGCTAGCGGGCACAGATACGCAGTATTTT.

The rearrangement uses TRBV9 and TRBJ1-2; D might be TRBD1 (5 bases). V was clipped by 5 bases and J by 3 bases, with 17 bases between them. This CDR3 region has 15 residues. Germline V gives CDR1 SGDLS, CDR2 YYNGEE. CDR3 sequence: CASSEHPGADYGYTF. DNA for the CDR3: TGTGCCAGCAGTGAACACCCCGGGGCGGACTATGGCTACACCTTC.

This sequence joins TRBV19 and TRBJ2-1, with 8 bases lining up with TRBD2. V lost 5 bases, J lost 6 bases, and 6 bases stayed unmatched. The CDR3 has 14 amino acids. Germline CDR1 and CDR2: LNHDA and SQIVND (reference sequence). As DNA, the CDR3 is TGTGCCAGTAGTTCGCTAGCGGGTGGCAATGAGCAGTTCTTC. As protein: CASSSLAGGNEQFF.

This clone was seen a handful of times. As DNA, the CDR3 is TGTGCCAGCTCAGCTGACAGGGACTCTGAAGCTTTCTTT. It is translated as CASSADRDSEAFF. The rearrangement uses TRBV18 and TRBJ1-1, with 7 bases aligning to TRBD1. Germline V CDR1 and CDR2: KGHSH, LQKENI. With V trimmed by 5 bases and J by 6 bases, 6 bases remained unmatched. The CDR3 sequence is 13 residues long.

The rearrangement joins TRBV18 to TRBJ1-5, with D uncertain. V was clipped by 2 bases and J by 2 bases, with 7 bases between them. Germline V gene data show CDR1 as KGHSH and CDR2 as LQKENI. This CDR3 is 14 amino acids long. This CDR3 is CASSPGNGNQPQHF. DNA for the CDR3: TGTGCCAGCTCACCAGGGAATGGCAATCAGCCCCAGCATTTT.

This clone was found a few times. V usage is TRBV1 and J usage is TRBJ1-1; the table's D call, TRBD1, has no DNA check behind it. TRBV1 is assigned pseudogene status. The CDR3 loop spans 17 amino acids. DNA of the CDR3: TGCACCAGCAGTCGTCACAGGGGCGGAATACAGAACACTGAAGCTTTCTTT. Translation gives CTSSRHRGGIQNTEAFF.

This clone was seen only once. V and J are TRBV18 and TRBJ1-1, with 7 bases fitting TRBD1. Looked up from germline, CDR1 is KGHSH and CDR2 is LQKENI. This CDR3 comprises 16 residues. V gave up 4 bases and J gave up 2 bases; unmatched junction bases: 10. CDR3 sequence (DNA): TGTGCCAGCTCACGGGATCGACAGGGCATAAACACTGAAGCTTTCTTT. Its translation: CASSRDRQGINTEAFF.